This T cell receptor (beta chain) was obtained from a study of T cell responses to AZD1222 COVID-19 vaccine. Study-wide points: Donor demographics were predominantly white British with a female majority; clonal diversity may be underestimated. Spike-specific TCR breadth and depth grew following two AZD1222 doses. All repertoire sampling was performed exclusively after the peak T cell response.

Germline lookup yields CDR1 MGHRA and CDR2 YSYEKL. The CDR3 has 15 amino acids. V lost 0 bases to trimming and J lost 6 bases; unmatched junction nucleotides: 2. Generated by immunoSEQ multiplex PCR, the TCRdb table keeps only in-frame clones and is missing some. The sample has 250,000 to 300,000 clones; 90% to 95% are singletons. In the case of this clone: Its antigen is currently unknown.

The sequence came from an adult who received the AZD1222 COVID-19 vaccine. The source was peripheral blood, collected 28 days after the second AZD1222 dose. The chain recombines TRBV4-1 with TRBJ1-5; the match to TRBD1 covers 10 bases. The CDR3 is CASSQEGQGVQPQHF. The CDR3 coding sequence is TGCGCCAGCAGCCAAGAAGGACAGGGGGTTCAGCCCCAGCATTTT.